This T cell receptor (beta chain) came from a study of immune characteristics of hereditary and idiopathic chronic pancreatitis. Study-wide results and caveats: Both chronic pancreatitis groups had higher TCRbeta diversity and lower clonality than controls.

Total pancreatectomy with islet autotransplantation was the source of the chronic pancreatitis pancreas tissue. Patients with known diabetes were not included. On this clone itself: Its antigen is not identified.

Some clones are missing from TCRdb's copy, which holds only in-frame ones; the method was immunoSEQ multiplex PCR. The table lists about 15,000 clones, around four fifths of them singletons. Trimming took 6 bases from V and 8 from J; bases not matched to a gene: 11. From germline, CDR1 is SQVTM and CDR2 ANQGSEA. This CDR3 spans 13 amino acids. The chain links TRBV29-1 to TRBJ1-2; 8 bases are shared with TRBD1. Sequences were obtained from pancreas tissue with hereditary chronic pancreatitis. The receptor was isolated from a human donor with chronic pancreatitis. The CDR3 region is CSVGDRGASGYTF. CDR3 sequence (DNA): TGCAGCGTGGGTGACAGGGGCGCTTCGGGCTACACCTTC. Drawing the rest from reference TRBV29-1 and TRBJ1-2, the complete variable domain is SAVISQKPSRDICQRGTSLTIQCQVDSQVTMMFWYRQQPGQSLTLIATANQGSEATYESGFVIDKFPISRPNLTFSTLTVSNMSPEDSSIYLCSVGDRGASGYTFGSGTRLTVV.